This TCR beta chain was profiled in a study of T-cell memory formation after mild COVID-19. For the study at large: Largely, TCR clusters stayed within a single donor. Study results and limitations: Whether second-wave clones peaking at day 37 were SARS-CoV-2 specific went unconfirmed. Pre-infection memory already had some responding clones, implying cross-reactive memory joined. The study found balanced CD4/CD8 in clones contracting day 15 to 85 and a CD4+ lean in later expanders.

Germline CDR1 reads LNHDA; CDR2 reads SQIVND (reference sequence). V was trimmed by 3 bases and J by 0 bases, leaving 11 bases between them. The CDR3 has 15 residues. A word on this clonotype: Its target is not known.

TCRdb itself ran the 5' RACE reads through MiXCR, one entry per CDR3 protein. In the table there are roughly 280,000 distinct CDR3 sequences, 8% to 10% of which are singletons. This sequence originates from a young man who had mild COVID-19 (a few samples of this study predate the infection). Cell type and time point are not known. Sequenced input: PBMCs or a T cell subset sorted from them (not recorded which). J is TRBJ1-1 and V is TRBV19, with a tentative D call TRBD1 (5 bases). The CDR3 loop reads CASSIMWGMNTEAFF. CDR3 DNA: TGTGCCAGTAGTATCATGTGGGGGATGAACACTGAAGCTTTCTTT.